Listed here are 10 T cell receptor beta chains from one sample, sequenced in a study of response to subunit inactivated influenza vaccine. Via MiXCR, TCRdb re-called the RT-PCR reads, giving one row per CDR3 protein. The sample holds about 500,000 distinct CDR3 sequences, under 15% seen once. Material: PBMCs from blood, obtained roughly 45 days after vaccination. The source is a man in his fifties or sixties who received an inactivated influenza vaccine.

This clonotype was seen repeatedly, ten times or more. The V and J genes are TRBV27 and TRBJ2-7, with unresolved D. Trimming pared 6 bases from V and 3 bases from J, leaving 15 bases between. This CDR3 has 14 amino acids. Germline CDR1 reads MNHEY; CDR2 reads SMNVEV (reference sequence). The CDR3, as DNA: TGTGCCAGCAGCCCAGCCCTAGAAAACTACGAGCAGTACTTC. Amino acids: CASSPALENYEQYF.

The chain couples TRBV3-1 to TRBJ2-1; D ambiguous. Germline V gene lookup returns CDR1 LGHDT and CDR2 YNNKEL (reference sequence). The V and J ends lost 1 base and 8 bases respectively, with 9 bases between them. The CDR3 runs 13 residues. This chain's CDR3 is CASSQGNVYEQFF. The DNA of the CDR3 is TGTGCCAGCAGCCAAGGAAACGTCTATGAGCAGTTCTTC.

The chain combines TRBV5-1 with TRBJ2-3; D possibly corresponds to TRBD1 (7 bases). Trimming removed 4 bases at V and 3 bases at J, with 15 bases between. This CDR3 has 15 amino acids. In germline, CDR1 is SGHRS, CDR2 YFSETQ. DNA for the CDR3: TGCGCCAGCAGCCTCCAGGGGGGACGGACAGATACGCAGTATTTT. This gives the protein CASSLQGGRTDTQYF. The full variable domain, its missing parts supplied by reference TRBV5-1 and TRBJ2-3, is KAGVTQTPRYLIKTRGQQVTLSCSPISGHRSVSWYQQTPGQGLQFLFEYFSETQRNKGNFPGRFSGRQFSNSRSEMNVSTLELGDSALYLCASSLQGGRTDTQYFGPGTRLTVL.

This clonotype came up a few times. The chain recombines TRBV27 with TRBJ2-5, with 9 bases matching TRBD1. This CDR3 contains 16 residues. The trim removed 8 bases at V and 4 bases at J, leaving 14 bases unmatched. The germline V gene encodes CDR1 MNHEY and CDR2 SMNVEV (reference sequence). The chain's CDR3 is CASFILYRGRRETQYF. The CDR3 DNA is TGTGCCAGCTTCATCCTCTACAGGGGGCGCAGAGAGACCCAGTACTTC.

The chain uses TRBV6-1 and TRBJ1-2; 7 bases are shared with TRBD1. CDR1 is MNHNS and CDR2 is SASEGT in the germline V gene. CDR3 length equals 18 residues. J gave up 6 bases and V 5 bases, and 21 bases lay outside the gene matches. CDR3 in DNA: TGTGCCAGCAGTCCCACAATCCTCTCCCGGGACAGAGCGGATGGCTACACCTTC. Translated, it gives CASSPTILSRDRADGYTF.

This clonotype has ten or more counts. This rearrangement joins TRBV7-2 to TRBJ2-6; D unclear. The CDR3 length is 14 residues. Germline V CDR1 and CDR2: SGHTA, FQGNSA. The V gene lost 5 bases and the J gene lost 3 bases, with 8 bases spanning the gap. The CDR3 DNA follows: TGTGCCAGCAGCCGTATGAGTGGGGCCAACGTCCTGACTTTC. This sequence encodes CASSRMSGANVLTF.

The rearrangement joins TRBV9 to TRBJ2-5; 7 nucleotides match TRBD2. Germline CDR1 reads SGDLS; CDR2 reads YYNGEE. V shed 0 bases and J 3 bases; nucleotides not matched to a gene: 5. The CDR3 covers 15 residues. In nucleotides, the CDR3 is TGTGCCAGCAGCGTAGGCGGGGGAACTAAAGAGACCCAGTACTTC. It yields the protein CASSVGGGTKETQYF.

This clonotype was detected ten times or more. The gene calls are TRBV29-1 and TRBJ2-3, with D perhaps TRBD2 (6 bases). Germline lookup yields CDR1 SQVTM and CDR2 ANQGSEA. The CDR3 covers 13 residues. Trimming cost V 6 bases and J 2 bases, with 12 bases left between them. The CDR3 DNA sequence: TGCAGCGTGGAGACTAGATTCACAGATACGCAGTATTTT. This sequence encodes CSVETRFTDTQYF.

The rearrangement uses TRBV12-3 or TRBV12-4 and TRBJ2-1; 8 nucleotides line up with TRBD2. The trim removed 6 bases at V and 9 bases at J, leaving 13 bases unmatched. The CDR3 contains 15 residues. CDR3 coding DNA: TGTGCCAGCAGCCCTGGGGTCGCGGGGGGCAGTGAGCAGTTCTTC. Amino acid sequence: CASSPGVAGGSEQFF.

V and J are TRBV5-1 and TRBJ2-5, with 10 positions matching TRBD2. After removal of 2 bases from V and 0 bases from J, the junction contained 10 bases not matched to a gene. The germline CDR1 and CDR2 sequences are SGHRS and YFSETQ. The CDR3 is made up of 18 amino acids. The CDR3, as DNA: TGCGCCAGCAGCTTTGGTTGGCTAGCGGGAGAAAACCAAGAGACCCAGTACTTC. Residues: CASSFGWLAGENQETQYF.